This T cell receptor beta chain was sequenced for a study of CD4+ T cells in melanoma. Findings and caveats of the study: A reported correlation linked neoantigen-specific CD4+ T cells to CD8+, macrophage and B cell function. Reportedly, melanoma neoantigen-specific CD4+ T cells showed varied differentiation states.

The data were produced by immunoSEQ multiplex PCR, yet TCRdb's version contains in-frame clones alone and is incomplete. The repertoire holds about 15,000 clones, with approximately 88% as singletons. On this clone itself: Its specificity is unknown.

The CDR3 totals 13 residues. V lost 11 bases, J lost 3 bases, and 16 bases lay in between. The sequencing input was cells from a culture (not recorded whether cultured in vitro). The receptor was isolated from a human donor with melanoma. The genes are TRBV23-1 and TRBJ1-2; D may be TRBD1 (6 bases). TRBV23-1 carries the ORF label, with uncertain function. This CDR3 reads CARRPRQDYGYTF. The CDR3 DNA reads TGCGCCCGAAGGCCGCGACAGGACTATGGCTACACCTTC.